The source of this T cell receptor (beta chain) is a study of cytomegalovirus exposure and HLA in healthy donors. Trimming cost V 2 bases and J 2 bases; bases outside gene matches: 6. CDR3 length equals 16 residues. Germline lookup yields CDR1 SGHRS and CDR2 YFSETQ. The table came from immunoSEQ multiplex PCR; TCRdb's copy has only in-frame clones and leaves some out. This sample has approximately 160,000 clones, with roughly 86% found just once. The TCR comes from a man aged 18-30 years in good health and CMV-seropositive. Sequenced material: PBMCs. The chain carries TRBV5-1 and TRBJ2-1; 8 bases align to TRBD1. The CDR3 nucleotides are TGCGCCAGCAGCTTCACCGGGACAGGAACCTACAATGAGCAGTTCTTC. Its protein is CASSFTGTGTYNEQFF.